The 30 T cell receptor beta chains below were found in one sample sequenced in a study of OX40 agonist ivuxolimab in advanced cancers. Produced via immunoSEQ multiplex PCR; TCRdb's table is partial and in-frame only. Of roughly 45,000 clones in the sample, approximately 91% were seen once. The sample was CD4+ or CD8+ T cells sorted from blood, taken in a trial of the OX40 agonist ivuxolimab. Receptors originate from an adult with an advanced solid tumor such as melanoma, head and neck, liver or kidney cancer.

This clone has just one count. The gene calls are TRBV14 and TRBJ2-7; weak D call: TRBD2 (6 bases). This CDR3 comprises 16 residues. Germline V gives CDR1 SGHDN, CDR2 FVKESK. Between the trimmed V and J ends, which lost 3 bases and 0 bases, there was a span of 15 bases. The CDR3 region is CASSHRAGTYSYEQYF. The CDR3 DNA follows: TGTGCCAGCAGCCACCGTGCCGGGACTTACTCCTACGAGCAGTACTTC.

The CDR3, as DNA: TGTGCCACCAGACTAACAGGGAGTAGGACCTACGAGCAGTACTTC. As protein: CATRLTGSRTYEQYF. The chain is built from TRBV15 and TRBJ2-7; a weak D match, TRBD1 (6 bases). V was cut by 6 bases and J by 2 bases, with 17 bases left in between. CDR1 is LNHNV, CDR2 YYDKDF, per germline (reference sequence). CDR3 length equals 15 residues.

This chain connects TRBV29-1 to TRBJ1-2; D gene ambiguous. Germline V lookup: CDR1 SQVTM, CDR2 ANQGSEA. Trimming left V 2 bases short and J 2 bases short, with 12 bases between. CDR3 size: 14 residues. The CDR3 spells CSVEMGTANYGYTF. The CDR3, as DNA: TGCAGCGTTGAAATGGGAACCGCCAACTATGGCTACACCTTC.

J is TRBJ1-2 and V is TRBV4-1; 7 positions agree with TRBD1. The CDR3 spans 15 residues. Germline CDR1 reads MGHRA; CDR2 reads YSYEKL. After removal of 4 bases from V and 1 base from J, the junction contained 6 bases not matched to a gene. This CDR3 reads CASSLMGQNNYGYTF. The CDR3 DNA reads TGCGCCAGCAGCCTGATGGGACAGAATAACTATGGCTACACCTTC.

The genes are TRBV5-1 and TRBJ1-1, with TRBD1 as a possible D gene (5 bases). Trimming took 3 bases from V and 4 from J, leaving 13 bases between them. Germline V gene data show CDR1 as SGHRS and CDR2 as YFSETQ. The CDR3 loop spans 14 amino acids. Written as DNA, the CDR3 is TGCGCCAGCAGCTCTGACAGCGAGAGCACTGAAGCTTTCTTT. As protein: CASSSDSESTEAFF.

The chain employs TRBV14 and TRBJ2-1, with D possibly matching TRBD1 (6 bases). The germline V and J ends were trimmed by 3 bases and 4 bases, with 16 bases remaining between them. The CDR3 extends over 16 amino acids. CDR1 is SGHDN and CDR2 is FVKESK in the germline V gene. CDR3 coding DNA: TGTGCCAGCAGCCATACAGGGCAGAGGGGTTACAATGAGCAGTTCTTC. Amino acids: CASSHTGQRGYNEQFF.

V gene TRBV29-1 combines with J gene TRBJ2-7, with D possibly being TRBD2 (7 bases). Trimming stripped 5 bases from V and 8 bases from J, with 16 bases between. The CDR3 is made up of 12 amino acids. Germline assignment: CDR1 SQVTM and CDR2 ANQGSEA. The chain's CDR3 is CSVLDGGRKQYF. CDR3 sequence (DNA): TGCAGCGTTCTTGACGGGGGGCGTAAGCAGTACTTC.

The CDR3 spells CASSYAAGTHTEAFF. The CDR3 bases are TGTGCCAGCAGTTACGCCGCGGGGACCCACACTGAAGCTTTCTTT. The chain employs TRBV6-5 and TRBJ1-1; possible D gene TRBD1, 5 bases. This CDR3 has 15 amino acids. The ends were cut back, 2 bases at V and 3 bases at J, with 13 bases in the middle. Per the germline V gene, CDR1 is MNHEY and CDR2 is SVGAGI.

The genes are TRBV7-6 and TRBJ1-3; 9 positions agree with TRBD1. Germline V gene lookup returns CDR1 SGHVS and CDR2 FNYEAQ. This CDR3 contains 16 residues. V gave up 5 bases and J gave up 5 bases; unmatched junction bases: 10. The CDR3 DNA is TGTGCCAGCAGCCCCGGGACAGGGTTTAATCGAAACACCATATATTTT. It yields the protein CASSPGTGFNRNTIYF.

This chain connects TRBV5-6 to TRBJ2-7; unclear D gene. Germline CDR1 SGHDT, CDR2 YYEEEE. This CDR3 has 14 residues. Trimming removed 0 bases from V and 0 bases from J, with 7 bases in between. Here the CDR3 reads CASSLGSNSYEQYF. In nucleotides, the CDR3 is TGTGCCAGCAGCTTGGGTTCGAACTCCTACGAGCAGTACTTC. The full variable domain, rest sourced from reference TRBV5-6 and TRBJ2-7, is DAGVTQSPTHLIKTRGQQVTLRCSPKSGHDTVSWYQQALGQGPQFIFQYYEEEERQRGNFPDRFSGHQFPNYSSELNVNALLLGDSALYLCASSLGSNSYEQYFGPGTRLTVT.

The CDR3 is CASSTSVQGVYNSPLHF. The CDR3 DNA follows: TGTGCCAGTAGTACTTCCGTACAGGGGGTCTATAATTCACCCCTCCACTTT. The chain carries TRBV19 and TRBJ1-6; 8 nucleotides align to TRBD1. Germline values: CDR1 LNHDA, CDR2 SQIVND (reference sequence). This CDR3 is 17 amino acids long. Trimming took 4 bases from V and 3 from J; bases not matched to a gene: 8.

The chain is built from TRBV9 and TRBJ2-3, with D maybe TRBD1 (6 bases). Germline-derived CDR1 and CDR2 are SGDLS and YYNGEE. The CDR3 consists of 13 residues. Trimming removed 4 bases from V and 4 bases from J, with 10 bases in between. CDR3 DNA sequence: TGTGCCAGCAGCCGAGAGGGGGCAGATACGCAGTATTTT. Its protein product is CASSREGADTQYF.

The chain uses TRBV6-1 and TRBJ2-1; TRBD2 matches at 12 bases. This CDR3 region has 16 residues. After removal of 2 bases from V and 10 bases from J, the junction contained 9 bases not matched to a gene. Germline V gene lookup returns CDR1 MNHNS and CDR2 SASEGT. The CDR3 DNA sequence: TGTGCCAGCAGTGAAATAGACGGGACTAGCGGGCAAGAGCAGTTCTTC. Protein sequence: CASSEIDGTSGQEQFF.

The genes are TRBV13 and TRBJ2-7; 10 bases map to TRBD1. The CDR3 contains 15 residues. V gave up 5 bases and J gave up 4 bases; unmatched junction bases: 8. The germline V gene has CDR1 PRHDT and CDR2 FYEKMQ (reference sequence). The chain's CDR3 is CASSPGQGELYEQYF. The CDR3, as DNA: TGTGCCAGCAGCCCCGGACAGGGGGAATTGTACGAGCAGTACTTC.

The CDR3 DNA reads TGTGCCAGCAGTTCCCGGGACAGGGGGGACGAGCAGTACTTC. This translates into CASSSRDRGDEQYF. The chain uses TRBV27 and TRBJ2-7; TRBD1 agrees at 11 bases. After removal of 4 bases from V and 5 bases from J, the junction contained 4 bases not matched to a gene. This CDR3 has 14 residues. Germline CDR1 MNHEY, CDR2 SMNVEV (reference sequence).

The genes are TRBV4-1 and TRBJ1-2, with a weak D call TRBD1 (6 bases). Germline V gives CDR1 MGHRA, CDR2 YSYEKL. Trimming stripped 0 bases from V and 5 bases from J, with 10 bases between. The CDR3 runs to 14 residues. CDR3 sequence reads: CASSQESRGYGYTF. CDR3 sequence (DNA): TGCGCCAGCAGCCAAGAGAGCAGGGGTTATGGCTACACCTTC.

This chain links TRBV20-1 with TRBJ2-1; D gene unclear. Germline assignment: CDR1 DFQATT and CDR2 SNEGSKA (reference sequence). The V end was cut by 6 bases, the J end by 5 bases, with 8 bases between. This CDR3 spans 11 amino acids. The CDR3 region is CSAPPHNEQFF. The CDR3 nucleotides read TGCAGTGCCCCCCCCCACAATGAGCAGTTCTTC.

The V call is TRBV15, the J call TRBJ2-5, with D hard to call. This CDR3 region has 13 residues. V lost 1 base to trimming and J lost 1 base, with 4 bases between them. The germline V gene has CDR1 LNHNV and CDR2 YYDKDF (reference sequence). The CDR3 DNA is TGTGCCACCAGCAGAGTCAGCCAAGAGACCCAGTACTTC. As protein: CATSRVSQETQYF.

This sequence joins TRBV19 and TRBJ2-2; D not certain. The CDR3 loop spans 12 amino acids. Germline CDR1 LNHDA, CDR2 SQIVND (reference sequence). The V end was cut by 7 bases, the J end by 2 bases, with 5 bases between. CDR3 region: CASTKNTGELFF. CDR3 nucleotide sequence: TGTGCCAGTACAAAAAACACCGGGGAGCTGTTTTTT.

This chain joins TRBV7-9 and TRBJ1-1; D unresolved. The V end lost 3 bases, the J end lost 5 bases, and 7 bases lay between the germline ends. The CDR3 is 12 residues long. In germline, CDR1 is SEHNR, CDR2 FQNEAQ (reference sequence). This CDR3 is CASSFVQTEAFF. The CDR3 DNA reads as TGTGCCAGCAGCTTCGTCCAGACTGAAGCTTTCTTT.

The CDR3 bases are TGTGCCACCTTCCTCGCCCGGGCCAACGTCCTGACTTTC. Translation: CATFLARANVLTF. The chain recombines TRBV7-9 with TRBJ2-6; unclear D gene. The germline V and J ends were trimmed by 10 bases and 5 bases, with 12 bases remaining between them. CDR3 length: 13 residues. CDR1 and CDR2 from the germline V gene are SEHNR and FQNEAQ (reference sequence).

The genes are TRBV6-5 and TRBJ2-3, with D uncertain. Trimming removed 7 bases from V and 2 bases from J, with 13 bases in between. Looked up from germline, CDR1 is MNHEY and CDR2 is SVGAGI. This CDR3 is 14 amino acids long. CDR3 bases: TGTGCCAGCACCACCTCCCCCTACACAGATACGCAGTATTTT. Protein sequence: CASTTSPYTDTQYF.

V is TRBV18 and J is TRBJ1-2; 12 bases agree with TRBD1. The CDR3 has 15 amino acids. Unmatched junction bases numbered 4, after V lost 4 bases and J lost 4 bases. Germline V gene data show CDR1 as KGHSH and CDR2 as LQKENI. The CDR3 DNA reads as TGTGCCAGCTCACGACCGGGACAGGGGGCCTATGGCTACACCTTC. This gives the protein CASSRPGQGAYGYTF.

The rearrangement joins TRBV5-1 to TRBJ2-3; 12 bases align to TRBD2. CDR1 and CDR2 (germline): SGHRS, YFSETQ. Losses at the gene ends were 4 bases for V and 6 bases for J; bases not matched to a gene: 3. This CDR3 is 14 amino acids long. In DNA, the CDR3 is TGCGCCAGCAGCCAGGGGACTAGCGGGGATACGCAGTATTTT. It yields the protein CASSQGTSGDTQYF.

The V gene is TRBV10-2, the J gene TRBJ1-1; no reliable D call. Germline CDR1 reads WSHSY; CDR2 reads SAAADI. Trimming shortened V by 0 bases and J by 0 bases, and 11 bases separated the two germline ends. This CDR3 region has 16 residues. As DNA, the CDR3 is TGCGCCAGCAGTGAGTCGCTCTCACGGTTGAACACTGAAGCTTTCTTT. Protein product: CASSESLSRLNTEAFF.

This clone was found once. DNA for the CDR3: TGTGCCAGCAGCTTAGTCCCAGAGGGGGTTCGGGGAATCCAGTACTTC. Protein: CASSLVPEGVRGIQYF. J is TRBJ2-5 and V is TRBV7-9; D is perhaps TRBD1 (6 bases). The CDR3 is 16 amino acids. Germline loops: CDR1 SEHNR, CDR2 FQNEAQ (reference sequence). V gave up 1 base and J gave up 10 bases, with 22 bases separating them.

The CDR3 DNA reads as TGTGCCAGCAGTTTAGGGGACGGATATAATGAAAAACTGTTTTTT. Amino acids: CASSLGDGYNEKLFF. V and J are TRBV27 and TRBJ1-4, with TRBD1 as a possible D gene (5 bases). Trimming left V 2 bases short and J 4 bases short, with 11 bases between. From germline, CDR1 is MNHEY and CDR2 SMNVEV (reference sequence). There are 15 residues in the CDR3.

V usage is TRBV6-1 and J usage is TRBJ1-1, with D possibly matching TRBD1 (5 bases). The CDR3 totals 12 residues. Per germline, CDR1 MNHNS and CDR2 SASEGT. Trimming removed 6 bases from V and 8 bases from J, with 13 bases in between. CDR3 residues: CASSTGGAEAFF. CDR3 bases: TGTGCCAGCAGCACCGGTGGGGCAGAAGCTTTCTTT.

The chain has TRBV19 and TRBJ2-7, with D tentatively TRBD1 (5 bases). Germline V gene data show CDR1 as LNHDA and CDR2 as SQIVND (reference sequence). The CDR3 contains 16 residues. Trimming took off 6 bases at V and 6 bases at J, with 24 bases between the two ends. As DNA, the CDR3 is TGTGCCAGTAGCCCCAGGGTCCCTACAATGGGTTTCGAGCAGTACTTC. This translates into CASSPRVPTMGFEQYF.

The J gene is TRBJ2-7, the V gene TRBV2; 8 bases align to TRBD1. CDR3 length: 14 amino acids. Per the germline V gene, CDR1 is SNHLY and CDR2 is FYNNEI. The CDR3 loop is CVSEAGGSSYEQYF. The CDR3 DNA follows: TGTGTCAGTGAGGCAGGGGGCAGCTCCTACGAGCAGTACTTC. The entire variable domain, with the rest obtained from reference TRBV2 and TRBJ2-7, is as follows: EPEVTQTPSHQVTQMGQEVILRCVPISNHLYFYWYRQILGQKVEFLVSFYNNEISEKSEIFDDQFSVERPDGSNFTLKIRSTKLEDSAMYFCVSEAGGSSYEQYFGPGTRLTVT.